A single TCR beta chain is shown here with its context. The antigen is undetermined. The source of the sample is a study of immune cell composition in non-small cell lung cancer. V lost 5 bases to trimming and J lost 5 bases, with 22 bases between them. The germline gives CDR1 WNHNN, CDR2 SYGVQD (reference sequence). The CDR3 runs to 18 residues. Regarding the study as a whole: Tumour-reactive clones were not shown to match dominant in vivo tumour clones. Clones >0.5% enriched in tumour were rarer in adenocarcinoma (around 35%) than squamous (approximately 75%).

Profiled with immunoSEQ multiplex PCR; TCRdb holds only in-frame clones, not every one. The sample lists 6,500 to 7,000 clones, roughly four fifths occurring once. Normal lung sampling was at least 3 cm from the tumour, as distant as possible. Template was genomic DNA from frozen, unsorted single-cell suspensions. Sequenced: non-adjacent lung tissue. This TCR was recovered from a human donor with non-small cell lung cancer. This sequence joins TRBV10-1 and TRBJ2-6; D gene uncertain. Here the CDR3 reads CASSSAQRSQSRANVLTF. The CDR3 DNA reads TGCGCCAGCAGTTCCGCACAAAGATCGCAAAGTCGGGCCAACGTCCTGACTTTC.